The next 8 T cell receptor beta chains were all read from a single sample in a study of T cells in Graves' hyperthyroidism and ophthalmopathy. The CDR3 regions of TCR beta were amplified from RNA transcripts. HTBI primers drove first-round RT-PCR of the TCR CDR3. One entry per CDR3 protein, called by TCRdb with MiXCR from the multiplex PCR reads. The table includes more than 300,000 distinct CDR3 sequences, over 10% detected once. Sequencing was done on a sample of blood. The receptor source for this set is a woman in her late teens or twenties with Graves' hyperthyroidism.

This clonotype was found many times. V and J are TRBV12-3 or TRBV12-4 and TRBJ2-1; maybe TRBD2 (6 bases). This CDR3 spans 14 amino acids. V lost 6 bases to trimming and J lost 0 bases, with 9 bases between them. The chain's CDR3 is CASRRESSYNEQFF. CDR3 sequence (DNA): TGTGCCAGCAGACGGGAGAGCTCCTACAATGAGCAGTTCTTC.

There are many counts of this clonotype. The chain joins TRBV7-9 to TRBJ2-3, with D perhaps TRBD2 (5 bases). V shed 1 base and J shed 14 bases, with 16 bases lying between them. This CDR3 is built from 13 residues. In germline, CDR1 is SEHNR, CDR2 FQNEAQ (reference sequence). The DNA for the CDR3 is TGTGCCAGCAGCTTAGAAGAGGGCCTAATCGGGTATTTT. It codes for CASSLEEGLIGYF.

This clonotype was picked up many times. In DNA, the CDR3 is TGTGCCAGCACCGGACAGGATTTTAATTCACCCCTCCACTTT. Translated, it gives CASTGQDFNSPLHF. This chain links TRBV9 with TRBJ1-6; 7 positions agree with TRBD1. The CDR3 sequence is 14 residues long. Trimming at V came to 6 bases and at J to 6 bases, leaving 6 bases not matched to a gene. Germline V lookup: CDR1 SGDLS, CDR2 YYNGEE.

This clonotype showed up many times. The chain carries TRBV6-8 and TRBJ1-2; no definite D call. There are 14 residues in the CDR3. CDR1 is MNHGY, CDR2 SAAAGT, per germline. V gave up 4 bases and J gave up 3 bases, with 12 bases separating them. CDR3 in amino acids: CASSCLQLYYGYTF. The CDR3 DNA follows: TGTGCCAGCAGTTGCTTACAGCTATACTATGGCTACACCTTC.

This clonotype was picked up many times. The rearrangement joins TRBV5-1 to TRBJ1-1; 7 bases line up with TRBD1. Germline V gene data show CDR1 as SGHRS and CDR2 as YFSETQ. Germline trimming cut 3 bases from V and 7 bases from J; bases unmatched to any gene: 3. There are 12 residues in the CDR3. The CDR3 DNA is TGCGCCAGCAGCTGGGACAGCCTTGAAGCTTTCTTT. This encodes CASSWDSLEAFF.

This clonotype was observed many times. The V gene is TRBV6-1, the J gene TRBJ2-7; 9 bases agree with TRBD2. This CDR3 comprises 15 residues. V trimming: 1 base; J trimming: 3 bases; junction bases outside the gene matches: 4. The germline V gene has CDR1 MNHNS and CDR2 SASEGT. In DNA, the CDR3 is TGTGCCAGCAGTGAAGTGGGACTAGCAAACTACGAGCAGTACTTC. Translated, it gives CASSEVGLANYEQYF.

The table lists this clonotype with many counts. At one end the junction does not follow the germline gene, possibly because of a read error. V gene TRBV20-1 combines with J gene TRBJ2-7, with 7 bases matching TRBD1. Germline CDR1 reads DFQATT; CDR2 reads SNEGSKA (reference sequence). The CDR3 covers 12 residues. CDR3 coding DNA: TGCAGTGCTGGAGACAGGGATGCCGAGCAGTACTTC. Residues: CSAGDRDAEQYF.

This clonotype has a count of ten or more. The germline gene is not matched at one end of the junction; a read error may be the cause. The rearrangement links TRBV7-9 to TRBJ2-7; 9 bases align to TRBD2. The V gene's germline CDR1 is SEHNR and CDR2 FQNEAQ (reference sequence). The CDR3 has 14 residues. Here the CDR3 reads CASSLESAGGPLDF. The CDR3 nucleotides are TGTGCCAGCAGCTTAGAATCGGCGGGAGGGCCCTTGGACTTC.